The clone carrying this T cell receptor beta chain showed up just a few times. Antigen unknown. The data stem from a study of beta chain features in type 1 diabetes. Study findings and constraints: Patients' naive, central memory and regulatory TCRB repertoires appeared more alike than those of healthy donors. In every one of the four CD4+ subsets, TCRB CDR3s were moderately but significantly shorter in Type 1 diabetes patients. High-TCR-expressing cells could be over-represented by cDNA sequencing.

The CDR3 contains 18 residues. Looked up from germline, CDR1 is MGHRA and CDR2 is YSYEKL. The J segment lost 7 bases and the V segment lost 3 bases, leaving 11 bases of the junction unmatched. Isolated RNA was reverse transcribed in full, so expressed TCRB transcripts were sequenced. Data came from immunoSEQ multiplex PCR; TCRdb stores just in-frame clones and leaves some out. The table has about 650,000 clones, roughly an eighth seen once; the top ten hold 0.09% to 0.15%. Sequencing was done on a sample of naive CD4+ T cells from blood. The V gene is TRBV4-1, the J gene TRBJ2-3; TRBD2 aligns across 15 bases. The source of this sequence is a man between 25 and 39 years old with type 1 diabetes. The CDR3 reads CASSQGPGLAGGRNTQYF. DNA for the CDR3: TGCGCCAGCAGCCAGGGACCGGGACTAGCGGGGGGACGAAATACGCAGTATTTT.